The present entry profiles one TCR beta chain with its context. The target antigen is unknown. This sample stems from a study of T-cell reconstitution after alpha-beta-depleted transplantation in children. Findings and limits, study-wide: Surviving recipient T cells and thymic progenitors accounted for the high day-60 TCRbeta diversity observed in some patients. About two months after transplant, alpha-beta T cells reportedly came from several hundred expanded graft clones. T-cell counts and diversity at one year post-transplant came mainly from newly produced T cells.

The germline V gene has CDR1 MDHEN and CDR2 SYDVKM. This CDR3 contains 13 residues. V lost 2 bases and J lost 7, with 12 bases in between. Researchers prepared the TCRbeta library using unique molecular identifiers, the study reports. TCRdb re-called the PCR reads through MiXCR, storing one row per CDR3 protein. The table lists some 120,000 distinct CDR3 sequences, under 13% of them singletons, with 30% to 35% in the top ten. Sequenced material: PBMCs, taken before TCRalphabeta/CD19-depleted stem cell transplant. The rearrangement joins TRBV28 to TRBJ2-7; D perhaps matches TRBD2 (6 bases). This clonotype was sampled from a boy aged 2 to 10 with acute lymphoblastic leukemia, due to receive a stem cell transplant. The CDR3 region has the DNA TGTGCCAGCAGTTTACAAGGACTATGGGAGCAGTACTTC. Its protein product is CASSLQGLWEQYF.